This T cell receptor beta chain emerged from a study of a mutant IDH1 vaccine in newly diagnosed glioma. At the level of the study: Treated patients, averaging approximately 40 years, were 62.5% male and about 38% female. Before enrollment, the patients had been treated with radiotherapy alone, temozolomide alone, or both together. Most of them had received both.

Libraries were prepared by immunoSEQ multiplex PCR; TCRdb keeps only in-frame clonotypes and omits some of them. The table records 95,000 to 100,000 clones, around 90% of them present only once. Time point reported: baseline, week 1 (first vaccination visit). This sample's treatment: pre-vaccination baseline after standard-of-care therapy. The study enrolled donors with new WHO grade 3 or 4 IDH1-mutant, ATRX-lost astrocytomas. Overall study results and limits: Vaccination elicited immune responses in approximately 93% of patients.

Per the germline V gene, CDR1 is LNHDA and CDR2 is SQIVND (reference sequence). J was trimmed by 8 bases and V by 5 bases; bases with no gene match: 14. There are 16 residues in the CDR3. As for this clone: Its antigen is unknown.

The chain is built from TRBV19 and TRBJ2-3, with 9 bases aligning to TRBD1. This sequence was found in a woman in her forties or fifties with glioma. This sample comprised PBMCs, obtained from a glioma patient treated with radiotherapy, temozolomide or both. The CDR3 nucleotides read TGTGCCAGTAGTCGAGGGAGTGGGACAGGGCAGGGTACGCAGTATTTT. Translating gives CASSRGSGTGQGTQYF.